A single sample is the source of the 25 T cell receptor beta chains below, sequenced in a study of identical twins. TCRdb reprocessed the 5' RACE reads with MiXCR, giving one entry per CDR3 protein. The data contain 450,000 to 650,000 distinct CDR3 sequences, 15% of them singletons. This sample was shared with a second study, whose subject was yellow fever vaccine responses in identical twins.

Sequences were obtained from CD4+ T cells sorted from blood. Source of these receptors: a woman aged 18-29 years in good health.

The J gene is TRBJ2-2, the V gene TRBV3-1; either TRBD1 or TRBD2 may supply D (5 bases each). Trimming stripped 1 base from V and 1 base from J, with 7 bases between. CDR1 is LGHDT and CDR2 is YNNKEL in the germline V gene (reference sequence). The CDR3 contains 15 residues. The CDR3 DNA follows: TGTGCCAGCAGCCAAGGGGGGAAGAACACCGGGGAGCTGTTTTTT. It encodes CASSQGGKNTGELFF. Complete variable domain (other parts from reference TRBV3-1 and TRBJ2-2): DTAVSQTPKYLVTQMGNDKSIKCEQNLGHDTMYWYKQDSKKFLKIMFSYNNKELIINETVPNRFSPKSPDKAHLNLHINSLELGDSAVYFCASSQGGKNTGELFFGEGSRLTVL.

This rearrangement joins TRBV20-1 to TRBJ2-3; D remains ambiguous. Germline assignment: CDR1 DFQATT and CDR2 SNEGSKA (reference sequence). V lost 2 bases and J lost 6, with 15 bases in between. The CDR3 has 14 residues. CDR3 residues: CSARRATSVDTQYF. Written as DNA, the CDR3 is TGCAGTGCTAGACGGGCCACTTCCGTCGATACGCAGTATTTT.

This clonotype turned up a few times. V is TRBV18 and J is TRBJ2-7, with 7 bases identical to TRBD1. This CDR3 has 14 amino acids. CDR1 KGHSH and CDR2 LQKENI come from the germline V gene. V shed 8 bases, J shed 0 bases, and the junction held 7 bases outside the gene matches. CDR3 region: CASSPQGSSYEQYF. CDR3 bases: TGTGCCAGCAGCCCACAGGGGAGCTCCTACGAGCAGTACTTC.

V and J are TRBV6-1 and TRBJ2-3; 7 bases align to TRBD1. J was trimmed by 0 bases and V by 7 bases; bases with no gene match: 13. Germline loops: CDR1 MNHNS, CDR2 SASEGT. CDR3 length: 17 residues. The CDR3 reads CASKQRGVGQSTDTQYF. The CDR3 DNA follows: TGTGCCAGCAAACAGAGGGGTGTGGGACAGAGCACAGATACGCAGTATTTT.

This clonotype occurred a few times. V usage is TRBV4-2 and J usage is TRBJ2-1; 14 bases line up with TRBD2. Germline V lookup: CDR1 LGHNA, CDR2 YNFKEQ. With V trimmed by 5 bases and J by 4 bases, 4 bases remained unmatched. This CDR3 has 16 residues. CDR3 DNA: TGTGCCAGCAGCGGGACTAGCGGGAGTTTATACAATGAGCAGTTCTTC. Translating it yields CASSGTSGSLYNEQFF.

This clonotype was counted only a few times. V is TRBV5-1 and J is TRBJ2-1; no firm D call. The V end was cut by 4 bases, the J end by 6 bases, with 8 bases between. The CDR3 has 12 amino acids. Germline V gene sequence: CDR1 SGHRS, CDR2 YFSETQ. Here the CDR3 reads CASSPGTNEQFF. The CDR3 coding sequence is TGCGCCAGCAGCCCAGGAACCAATGAGCAGTTCTTC.

The chain links TRBV20-1 to TRBJ1-2; tentative D call: TRBD1 (5 bases). This CDR3 contains 14 residues. V lost 5 bases and J 4 bases, leaving 17 bases between the germline ends. Germline values: CDR1 DFQATT, CDR2 SNEGSKA (reference sequence). The CDR3 loop is CSALRTEQGYGYTF. As DNA, the CDR3 is TGCAGTGCTCTCCGGACTGAGCAGGGCTATGGCTACACCTTC.

This clonotype was detected a few times. V is TRBV9 and J is TRBJ1-2, with 8 bases lining up with TRBD1. Trimming removed 4 bases from V and 4 bases from J; junction bases left unmatched: 6. The CDR3 is 14 amino acids. Per the germline V gene, CDR1 is SGDLS and CDR2 is YYNGEE. DNA for the CDR3: TGTGCCAGCAGCCCTACAGGGGGTGTCTATGGCTACACCTTC. Its translation: CASSPTGGVYGYTF.

The chain has TRBV5-1 and TRBJ2-7; D unresolved. Germline lookup yields CDR1 SGHRS and CDR2 YFSETQ. Trimming pared 0 bases from V and 3 bases from J, leaving 7 bases between. This CDR3 contains 13 residues. CDR3 nucleotide sequence: TGCGCCAGCAGCTTGGACTACGGCTACGAGCAGTACGTC. The encoded protein is CASSLDYGYEQYV.

V usage is TRBV12-3 or TRBV12-4 and J usage is TRBJ2-6; tentatively, D is TRBD1 or TRBD2 (5 bases each). Trimming cost V 5 bases and J 3 bases, with 11 bases left between them. CDR3 length: 15 amino acids. The CDR3 loop reads CASSAGAYGANVLTF. The CDR3 DNA follows: TGTGCCAGCAGTGCCGGGGCCTATGGGGCCAACGTCCTGACTTTC.

This clonotype was counted only a few times. The chain employs TRBV3-1 and TRBJ1-2, with D perhaps TRBD1 (6 bases). V shed 1 base and J shed 2 bases, with 11 bases lying between them. Germline lookup yields CDR1 LGHDT and CDR2 YNNKEL (reference sequence). The CDR3 runs 15 residues. CDR3 DNA sequence: TGTGCCAGCAGCCAAGGCTTCAGGGGCAACTATGGCTACACCTTC. Translated, it gives CASSQGFRGNYGYTF.

This rearrangement joins TRBV28 to TRBJ2-1; TRBD2 matches 7 bases. The junction had 9 bases not matched to a gene; V was cut back by 8 bases and J by 8 bases. Germline assignment: CDR1 MDHEN and CDR2 SYDVKM. The length of the CDR3 is 13 residues. CDR3 bases: TGTGCCAGCCGGGAGGATGGGAGGGATGAGCAGTTCTTC. Its translation is CASREDGRDEQFF. The full variable domain, with the rest looked up from reference TRBV28 and TRBJ2-1, is DVKVTQSSRYLVKRTGEKVFLECVQDMDHENMFWYRQDPGLGLRLIYFSYDVKMKEKGDIPEGYSVSREKKERFSLILESASTNQTSMYLCASREDGRDEQFFGPGTRLTVL.

Only a few counts were recorded for this clonotype. The chain employs TRBV4-1 and TRBJ1-1; 8 nucleotides agree with TRBD1. Germline V gene data show CDR1 as MGHRA and CDR2 as YSYEKL. The length of the CDR3 is 14 residues. V lost 3 bases and J lost 4; bases outside the gene matches: 4. Here the CDR3 reads CASSQIGQGTEAFF. As DNA, the CDR3 is TGCGCCAGCAGCCAGATAGGACAGGGCACTGAAGCTTTCTTT.

This chain joins TRBV28 and TRBJ2-2, with D tentatively TRBD2 (5 bases). The CDR3 loop spans 16 amino acids. The V and J ends lost 9 bases and 0 bases respectively, with 17 bases between them. CDR1 MDHEN and CDR2 SYDVKM come from the germline V gene. This CDR3 reads CASGRASSPNTGELFF. CDR3 in DNA: TGTGCCAGTGGGCGGGCTAGCAGCCCGAACACCGGGGAGCTGTTTTTT. Looking up the rest from reference TRBV28 and TRBJ2-2 gives the full variable domain: DVKVTQSSRYLVKRTGEKVFLECVQDMDHENMFWYRQDPGLGLRLIYFSYDVKMKEKGDIPEGYSVSREKKERFSLILESASTNQTSMYLCASGRASSPNTGELFFGEGSRLTVL.

This clonotype was counted at least ten times. CDR3 residues: CASSPSHGLSGNTIYF. The CDR3 DNA reads as TGTGCCAGCAGCCCCTCCCACGGCCTCTCTGGAAACACCATATATTTT. The chain carries TRBV7-6 and TRBJ1-3; no clear D. CDR1 is SGHVS, CDR2 FNYEAQ, per germline. V shed 5 bases and J shed 0 bases, with 14 bases lying between them. This CDR3 contains 16 residues.

This clonotype has more than one count but fewer than ten. The chain is built from TRBV29-1 and TRBJ2-1; no clear D. The CDR3 runs to 12 residues. The germline CDR1 and CDR2 sequences are SQVTM and ANQGSEA. V was trimmed by 4 bases and J by 3 bases, leaving 7 bases between them. The CDR3, as DNA: TGCAGCGTTGTATGGGTCTACAATGAGCAGTTCTTC. This translates into CSVVWVYNEQFF.

This clonotype came up a few times. The chain employs TRBV27 and TRBJ2-7; D not certain. V gave up 4 bases and J gave up 7 bases, with 8 bases separating them. The CDR3 is made up of 11 amino acids. Germline values: CDR1 MNHEY, CDR2 SMNVEV (reference sequence). This CDR3 reads CASSSYREQYF. The CDR3 DNA reads as TGTGCCAGCAGTTCCTACAGAGAGCAGTACTTC.

This clonotype has a handful of counts. The chain recombines TRBV2 with TRBJ1-3, with unresolved D. The germline V and J ends were trimmed by 7 bases and 3 bases, with 13 bases remaining between them. This CDR3 region has 14 residues. CDR1 and CDR2 from the germline V gene are SNHLY and FYNNEI. CDR3 nucleotide sequence: TGTGCCAGCATAGGCCCCCGTGATGGAAACACCATATATTTT. Residues: CASIGPRDGNTIYF. The full variable domain, its missing parts supplied by reference TRBV2 and TRBJ1-3, is EPEVTQTPSHQVTQMGQEVILRCVPISNHLYFYWYRQILGQKVEFLVSFYNNEISEKSEIFDDQFSVERPDGSNFTLKIRSTKLEDSAMYFCASIGPRDGNTIYFGEGSWLTVV.

The genes are TRBV9 and TRBJ2-1; 10 nucleotides match TRBD2. The CDR3 consists of 16 residues. Germline assignment: CDR1 SGDLS and CDR2 YYNGEE. V shed 2 bases, J shed 4 bases, and the junction held 6 bases outside the gene matches. Here the CDR3 reads CASSVPGLAKYNEQFF. In nucleotides, the CDR3 is TGTGCCAGCAGCGTCCCGGGACTAGCGAAATACAATGAGCAGTTCTTC. Full variable domain (outside the CDR3, taken from reference TRBV9 and TRBJ2-1): DSGVTQTPKHLITATGQRVTLRCSPRSGDLSVYWYQQSLDQGLQFLIQYYNGEERAKGNILERFSAQQFPDLHSELNLSSLELGDSALYFCASSVPGLAKYNEQFFGPGTRLTVL.

This clonotype has just a few counts. CDR3 sequence (DNA): TGTGCCACCAGCAGCCGGGACTACCCCTACAATGAGCAGTTCTTC. It encodes CATSSRDYPYNEQFF. The rearrangement uses TRBV15 and TRBJ2-1, with 7 nucleotides matching TRBD2. This CDR3 region has 15 residues. Trimming cost V 3 bases and J 2 bases; bases outside gene matches: 4. Germline V lookup: CDR1 LNHNV, CDR2 YYDKDF (reference sequence).

This clonotype has just a few counts. This chain connects TRBV9 to TRBJ2-5, with 7 bases lining up with TRBD2. The ends lost 4 bases at V and 2 bases at J; junction bases unmatched: 8. Germline V gene lookup returns CDR1 SGDLS and CDR2 YYNGEE. The CDR3 extends over 15 amino acids. The CDR3 DNA sequence: TGTGCCAGCAGCCCTTCGACGGGGGGACAAGAGACCCAGTACTTC. This gives the protein CASSPSTGGQETQYF.

This clonotype was seen ten or more times. The chain combines TRBV20-1 with TRBJ2-3; D is uncertain. V gave up 1 base and J gave up 0 bases, with 2 bases separating them. The CDR3 is 12 amino acids. Germline loops: CDR1 DFQATT, CDR2 SNEGSKA (reference sequence). CDR3 amino acids: CSARASTDTQYF. In DNA form, the CDR3 reads TGCAGTGCTAGAGCTAGCACAGATACGCAGTATTTT.

This clonotype was recorded many times. The rearrangement links TRBV12-3 or TRBV12-4 to TRBJ2-7, with no clear D. The V gene lost 4 bases and the J gene lost 3 bases, with 4 bases spanning the gap. The length of the CDR3 is 11 residues. CDR3 in DNA: TGTGCCAGCAGTTACCTCTACGAGCAGTACTTC. Translated, it gives CASSYLYEQYF.

This clonotype was detected a few times. V and J are TRBV2 and TRBJ2-7; D is uncertain. The CDR3 has 14 residues. Germline V lookup: CDR1 SNHLY, CDR2 FYNNEI. V was clipped by 3 bases and J by 0 bases, with 9 bases between them. The CDR3, as DNA: TGTGCCAGCAGTGATGTACTTAGCTCCTACGAGCAGTACGTC. The encoded protein is CASSDVLSSYEQYV.

In its sample, this clonotype was seen a few times. This rearrangement joins TRBV5-1 to TRBJ2-2; D might be TRBD2 (6 bases). V was shortened by 4 bases and J by 5 bases, with 15 bases between the two germline ends. CDR3 length: 15 amino acids. In germline, CDR1 is SGHRS, CDR2 YFSETQ. Here the CDR3 reads CASSPMRGWTGELFF. CDR3 nucleotide sequence: TGCGCCAGCAGCCCCATGCGGGGTTGGACCGGGGAGCTGTTTTTT. Complete variable domain (other parts from reference TRBV5-1 and TRBJ2-2): KAGVTQTPRYLIKTRGQQVTLSCSPISGHRSVSWYQQTPGQGLQFLFEYFSETQRNKGNFPGRFSGRQFSNSRSEMNVSTLELGDSALYLCASSPMRGWTGELFFGEGSRLTVL.